Listed below are T cell receptor beta chains from one sample, sequenced in a study of blood T cells in healthy people across ages. TCRdb re-called the 5' RACE reads through MiXCR, storing one row per CDR3 protein. The repertoire consists of 1.5 million to 2 million distinct CDR3 sequences, with approximately 40% occurring once and the leading ten covering more than 20%. Sequenced sample: blood. These receptor sequences come from a human donor in good health. CDR3s include the opening cysteine and the closing phenylalanine or tryptophan. The order of the fields is V gene, clone size, D gene, J gene, CDR3 DNA, CDR3 protein. The D gene is left open where the match is weak. The listing skips clone size in some rows; elsewhere it reads once, few, many or a size class.

v_call: TRBV5-1
clone_size: .
d_call: TRBD1
j_call: TRBJ2-3
cdr3_nt: TGCGCCAGCAGGGTTGGTGCGGGACAGGCCTTTACTAGCACAGATACGCAGTATTTT
cdr3_aa: CASRVGAGQAFTSTDTQYF

v_call: TRBV20-1
clone_size: .
d_call: .
j_call: TRBJ2-1
cdr3_nt: TGCAGTTCAAAACAGCACACCTACAATGAGCAGTTCTTC
cdr3_aa: CSSKQHTYNEQFF

v_call: TRBV5-1
clone_size: .
d_call: .
j_call: TRBJ2-7
cdr3_nt: TGCGCCAGCAGCGTTGACGAGGAGCAGTACTTC
cdr3_aa: CASSVDEEQYF

v_call: TRBV29-1
clone_size: .
d_call: TRBD1
j_call: TRBJ1-2
cdr3_nt: TGCAGCGTTGAAGAGGGACAGGGGAGAGGCTACACCTTC
cdr3_aa: CSVEEGQGRGYTF

v_call: TRBV20-1
clone_size: .
d_call: .
j_call: TRBJ1-2
cdr3_nt: TGCAGTGCTCCACTTCGAGGTGATGGCTACACCTTC
cdr3_aa: CSAPLRGDGYTF

v_call: TRBV20-1
clone_size: .
d_call: TRBD1
j_call: TRBJ1-4
cdr3_nt: TGCAGTGTAGGCTCGACAGGGGGGTATGGGGAAAAACTGTTTTTT
cdr3_aa: CSVGSTGGYGEKLFF

v_call: TRBV12-3/TRBV12-4
clone_size: .
d_call: .
j_call: TRBJ1-6
cdr3_nt: TGTGCCAGCAGCTGGGAACAGGGCCTCGGGGATTCACCCCTCCACTTT
cdr3_aa: CASSWEQGLGDSPLHF

v_call: TRBV29-1
clone_size: .
d_call: .
j_call: TRBJ2-3
cdr3_nt: TGCAGCGTTGAATGGGGGAAGGATGGCACAGATACGCAGTATTTT
cdr3_aa: CSVEWGKDGTDTQYF

v_call: TRBV5-1
clone_size: .
d_call: TRBD1
j_call: TRBJ1-1
cdr3_nt: TGCGCCAGCAGCCGGGAGGGACAGAGTTACACTGAAGCTTTCTTT
cdr3_aa: CASSREGQSYTEAFF

v_call: TRBV13
clone_size: .
d_call: .
j_call: TRBJ1-2
cdr3_nt: TGTGCCAGCAGCTTAGTTGGAAACAGGGATGGCTACACCTTC
cdr3_aa: CASSLVGNRDGYTF

v_call: TRBV5-5
clone_size: few
d_call: .
j_call: TRBJ2-4
cdr3_nt: TGTGCCAGCAGCTTGGCAAGGGGGGACAAAAACATTCAGTACTTC
cdr3_aa: CASSLARGDKNIQYF

v_call: TRBV20-1
clone_size: .
d_call: TRBD1
j_call: TRBJ1-1
cdr3_nt: TGCAGTGCCGAAGGAACAGGGGGCATGAACACTGAAGCTTTCTTT
cdr3_aa: CSAEGTGGMNTEAFF

v_call: TRBV24-1
clone_size: .
d_call: .
j_call: TRBJ1-1
cdr3_nt: TGTGCCACCAGTGGGTTGAACACTGAAGCTTTCTTT
cdr3_aa: CATSGLNTEAFF

v_call: TRBV6-5
clone_size: .
d_call: TRBD1
j_call: TRBJ2-7
cdr3_nt: TGTGCCAGCAGTTACGGGTCTTACCGGGACAGGGCCCCCGAGCAGTACTTC
cdr3_aa: CASSYGSYRDRAPEQYF

v_call: TRBV2
clone_size: .
d_call: .
j_call: TRBJ2-3
cdr3_nt: TGTGCCAGCAAGGATCCGGGGGAGACAGATACGCAGTATTTT
cdr3_aa: CASKDPGETDTQYF

v_call: TRBV6-1
clone_size: .
d_call: TRBD1
j_call: TRBJ2-3
cdr3_nt: TGTGCCAGCAGGCAGGGGGTCGCAGATACGCAGTATTTT
cdr3_aa: CASRQGVADTQYF

v_call: TRBV5-1
clone_size: few
d_call: TRBD1
j_call: TRBJ2-1
cdr3_nt: TGCGCCAGCAGCTCAAGACAGGGGAACGGCAATGAGCAGTTCTTC
cdr3_aa: CASSSRQGNGNEQFF

v_call: TRBV6-2/TRBV6-3
clone_size: .
d_call: .
j_call: TRBJ2-2
cdr3_nt: TGTGCCAGCAGTCGCCACATCAACACCGGGGAGCTGTTTTTT
cdr3_aa: CASSRHINTGELFF

v_call: TRBV4-2
clone_size: many
d_call: .
j_call: TRBJ2-7
cdr3_nt: TGTGCCAGCAGCCCTCGACTGGGGTTTTCCTACGAGCAGTACTTC
cdr3_aa: CASSPRLGFSYEQYF

v_call: TRBV24-1
clone_size: .
d_call: .
j_call: TRBJ2-3
cdr3_nt: TGTGCCACCAGGGATTTTTGGGGGAACACAGATACGCAGTATTTT
cdr3_aa: CATRDFWGNTDTQYF

v_call: TRBV6-5
clone_size: few
d_call: TRBD1
j_call: TRBJ2-7
cdr3_nt: TGTGCCAGCAAGCACGGGACAGGGTTCTACGAGCAGTACTTC
cdr3_aa: CASKHGTGFYEQYF

v_call: TRBV7-9
clone_size: .
d_call: .
j_call: TRBJ2-7
cdr3_nt: TGTGCCAGCAGCGCAAGGACAGCTTACGAGCAGTACTTC
cdr3_aa: CASSARTAYEQYF

v_call: TRBV5-1
clone_size: .
d_call: .
j_call: TRBJ1-1
cdr3_nt: TGCGCCAGCAGCTTCGAGAGGAGCTCAATGAACGCTGAAGCTTTCTTT
cdr3_aa: CASSFERSSMNAEAFF